One T cell receptor beta chain is described in this entry. These data are taken from a study of blood T cell repertoires in COVID-19. Using immunoSEQ multiplex PCR, the repertoire was profiled, and TCRdb retains in-frame clones only, with some absent. This sample yields roughly 180,000 clones, of which less than 85% are seen a single time; 8.1% belongs to the top ten. The CDR3 covers 14 residues. In germline, CDR1 is LGHDT, CDR2 YNNKEL (reference sequence). V lost 1 base and J 5 bases, leaving 10 bases between the germline ends. The sample consisted of peripheral blood. This clonotype was obtained from a woman aged 60-75 years with COVID-19, enrolled during active disease. The genes are TRBV3-1 (or the pseudogene TRBV3-2) and TRBJ2-3; weak D call: TRBD1 (5 bases). Here the CDR3 reads CASSQVDRRDTQYF. The CDR3 bases are TGTGCCAGCAGCCAAGTAGACAGACGAGATACGCAGTATTTT.